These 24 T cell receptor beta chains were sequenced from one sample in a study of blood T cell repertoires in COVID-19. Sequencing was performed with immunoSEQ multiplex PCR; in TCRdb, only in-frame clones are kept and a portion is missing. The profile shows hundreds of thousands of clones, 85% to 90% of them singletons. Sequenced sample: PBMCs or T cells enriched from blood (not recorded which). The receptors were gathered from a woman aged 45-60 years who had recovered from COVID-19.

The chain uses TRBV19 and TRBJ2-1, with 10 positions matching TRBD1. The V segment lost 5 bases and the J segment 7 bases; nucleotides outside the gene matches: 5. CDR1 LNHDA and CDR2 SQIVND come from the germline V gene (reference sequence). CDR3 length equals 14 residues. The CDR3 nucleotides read TGTGCCAGTAGTGACAGGGGGCGCAGTAATGAGCAGTTCTTC. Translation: CASSDRGRSNEQFF.

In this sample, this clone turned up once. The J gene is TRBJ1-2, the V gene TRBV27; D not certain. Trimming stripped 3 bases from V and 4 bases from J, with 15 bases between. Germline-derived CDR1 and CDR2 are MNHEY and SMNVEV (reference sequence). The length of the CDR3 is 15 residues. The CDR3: CASSFGPGSSYGYTF. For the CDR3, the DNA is TGTGCCAGCAGTTTTGGGCCCGGATCGAGCTATGGCTACACCTTC.

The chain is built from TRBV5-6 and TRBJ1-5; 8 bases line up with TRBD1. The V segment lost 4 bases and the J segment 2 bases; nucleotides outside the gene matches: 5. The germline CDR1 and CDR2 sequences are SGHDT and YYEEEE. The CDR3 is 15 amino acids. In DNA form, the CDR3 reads TGTGCCAGCAGCCCGGGGACAGGTCGCAATCAGCCCCAGCATTTT. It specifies CASSPGTGRNQPQHF.

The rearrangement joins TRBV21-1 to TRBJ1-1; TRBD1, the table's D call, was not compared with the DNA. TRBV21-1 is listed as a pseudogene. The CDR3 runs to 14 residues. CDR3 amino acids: CASIGGQGHTEAFF. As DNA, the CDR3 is TGTGCCAGCATCGGGGGACAGGGTCACACTGAAGCTTTCTTT.

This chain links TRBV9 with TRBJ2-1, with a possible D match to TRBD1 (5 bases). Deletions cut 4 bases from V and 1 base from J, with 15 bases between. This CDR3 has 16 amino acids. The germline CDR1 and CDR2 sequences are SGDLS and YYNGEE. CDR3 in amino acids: CASSTGLVSSYNEQFF. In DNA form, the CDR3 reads TGTGCCAGCAGCACAGGTCTAGTCAGTTCCTACAATGAGCAGTTCTTC.

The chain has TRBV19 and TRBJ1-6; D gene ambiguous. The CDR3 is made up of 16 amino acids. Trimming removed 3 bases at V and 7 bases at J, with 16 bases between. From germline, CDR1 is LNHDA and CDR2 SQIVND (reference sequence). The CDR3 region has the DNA TGTGCCAGTAGTATTGGGTTCGGTCTAGCCAATTCACCCCTCCACTTT. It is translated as CASSIGFGLANSPLHF.

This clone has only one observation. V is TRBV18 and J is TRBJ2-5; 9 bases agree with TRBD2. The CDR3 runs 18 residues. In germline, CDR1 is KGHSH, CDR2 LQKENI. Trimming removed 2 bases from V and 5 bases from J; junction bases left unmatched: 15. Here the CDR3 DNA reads TGTGCCAGCTCACCAATTAGCGGGAGCGGAGGCAACAGTGAGACCCAGTACTTC. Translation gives CASSPISGSGGNSETQYF.

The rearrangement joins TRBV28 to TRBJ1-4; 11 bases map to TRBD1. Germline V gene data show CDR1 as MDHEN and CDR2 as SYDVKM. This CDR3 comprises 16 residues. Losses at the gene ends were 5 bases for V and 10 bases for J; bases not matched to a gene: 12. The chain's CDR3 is CASSAGTGGRILKLFF. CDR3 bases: TGTGCCAGCAGTGCGGGGACAGGGGGACGGATTTTAAAACTGTTTTTT.

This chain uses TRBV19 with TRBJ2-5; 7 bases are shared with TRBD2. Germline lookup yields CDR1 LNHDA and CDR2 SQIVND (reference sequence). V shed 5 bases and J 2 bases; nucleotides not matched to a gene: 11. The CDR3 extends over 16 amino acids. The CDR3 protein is CASSPRDYFRQETQYF. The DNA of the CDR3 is TGTGCCAGTAGTCCGCGGGACTACTTCCGACAAGAGACCCAGTACTTC.

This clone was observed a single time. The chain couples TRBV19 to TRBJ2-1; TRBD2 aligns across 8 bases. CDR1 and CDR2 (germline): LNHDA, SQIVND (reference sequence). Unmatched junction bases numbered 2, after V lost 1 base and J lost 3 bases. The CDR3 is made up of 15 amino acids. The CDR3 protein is CASSIGAGGYNEQFF. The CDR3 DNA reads TGTGCCAGTAGTATAGGTGCGGGAGGCTACAATGAGCAGTTCTTC. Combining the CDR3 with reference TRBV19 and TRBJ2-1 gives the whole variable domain DGGITQSPKYLFRKEGQNVTLSCEQNLNHDAMYWYRQDPGQGLRLIYYSQIVNDFQKGDIAEGYSVSREKKESFPLTVTSAQKNPTAFYLCASSIGAGGYNEQFFGPGTRLTVL.

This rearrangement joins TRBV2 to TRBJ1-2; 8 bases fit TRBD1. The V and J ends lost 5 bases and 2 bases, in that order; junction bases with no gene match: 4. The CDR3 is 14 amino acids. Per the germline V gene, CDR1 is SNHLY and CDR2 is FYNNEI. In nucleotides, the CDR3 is TGTGCCAGCAGTCAGTGGACAGGGAACTATGGCTACACCTTC. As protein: CASSQWTGNYGYTF.

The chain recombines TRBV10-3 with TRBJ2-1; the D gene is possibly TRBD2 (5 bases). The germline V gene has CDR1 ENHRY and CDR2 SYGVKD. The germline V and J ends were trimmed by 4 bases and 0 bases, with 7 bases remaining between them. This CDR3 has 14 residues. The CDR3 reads CAISVALSYNEQFF. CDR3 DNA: TGTGCCATCAGTGTAGCGCTCTCCTACAATGAGCAGTTCTTC.

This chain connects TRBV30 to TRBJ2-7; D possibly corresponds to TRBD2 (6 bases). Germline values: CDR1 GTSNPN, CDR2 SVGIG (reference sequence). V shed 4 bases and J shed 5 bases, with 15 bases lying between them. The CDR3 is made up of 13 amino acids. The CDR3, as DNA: TGTGCCTGGAAGGGTGCGGGGAGGAACGAGCAGTACTTC. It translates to CAWKGAGRNEQYF.

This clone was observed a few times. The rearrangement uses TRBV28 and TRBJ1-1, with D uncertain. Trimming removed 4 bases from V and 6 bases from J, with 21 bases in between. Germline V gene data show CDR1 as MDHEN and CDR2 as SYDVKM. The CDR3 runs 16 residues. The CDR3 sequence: CASSSWEGRVSAEAFF. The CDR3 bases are TGTGCCAGCAGTTCCTGGGAGGGTAGGGTCTCGGCTGAAGCTTTCTTT. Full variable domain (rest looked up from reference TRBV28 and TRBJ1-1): DVKVTQSSRYLVKRTGEKVFLECVQDMDHENMFWYRQDPGLGLRLIYFSYDVKMKEKGDIPEGYSVSREKKERFSLILESASTNQTSMYLCASSSWEGRVSAEAFFGQGTRLTVV.

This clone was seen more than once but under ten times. The CDR3, as DNA: TGTGCCAGCATCGGGAGTCTAGCGGGAGTGTTCCGAGGGGGTGAGCAGTTCTTC. Encoded protein: CASIGSLAGVFRGGEQFF. The V and J genes are TRBV28 and TRBJ2-1; 10 bases fit TRBD2. The germline CDR1 and CDR2 sequences are MDHEN and SYDVKM. The length of the CDR3 is 18 residues. J gave up 9 bases and V 7 bases, and 21 bases lay outside the gene matches.

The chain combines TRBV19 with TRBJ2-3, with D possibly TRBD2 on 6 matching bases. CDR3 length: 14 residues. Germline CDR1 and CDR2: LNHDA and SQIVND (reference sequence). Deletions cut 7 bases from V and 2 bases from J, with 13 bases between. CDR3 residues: CASTRAGSTDTQYF. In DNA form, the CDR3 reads TGTGCCAGTACCCGGGCGGGATCCACAGATACGCAGTATTTT.

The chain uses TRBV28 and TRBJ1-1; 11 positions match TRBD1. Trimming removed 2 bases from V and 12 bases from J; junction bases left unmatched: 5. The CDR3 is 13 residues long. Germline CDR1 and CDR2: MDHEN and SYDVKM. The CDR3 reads CASSLTGTGGSFF. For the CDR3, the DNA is TGTGCCAGCAGTTTAACCGGGACAGGGGGATCTTTCTTT.

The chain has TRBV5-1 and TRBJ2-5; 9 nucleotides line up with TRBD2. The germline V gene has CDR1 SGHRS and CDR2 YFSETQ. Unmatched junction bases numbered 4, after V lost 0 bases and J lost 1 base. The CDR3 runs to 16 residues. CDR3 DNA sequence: TGCGCCAGCAGCTTGGCGGCTAGCGGGACCCAAGAGACCCAGTACTTC. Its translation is CASSLAASGTQETQYF.

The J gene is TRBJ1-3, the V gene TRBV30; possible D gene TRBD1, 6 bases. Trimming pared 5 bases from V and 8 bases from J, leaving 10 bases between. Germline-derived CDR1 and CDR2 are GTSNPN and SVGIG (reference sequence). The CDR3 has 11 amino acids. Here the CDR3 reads CAWDRTDTIYF. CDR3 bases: TGTGCCTGGGACAGGACGGACACCATATATTTT.

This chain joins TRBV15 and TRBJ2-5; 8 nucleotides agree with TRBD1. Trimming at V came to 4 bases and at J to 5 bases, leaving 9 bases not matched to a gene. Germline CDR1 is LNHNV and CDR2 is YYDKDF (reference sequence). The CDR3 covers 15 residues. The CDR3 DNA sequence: TGTGCCACCAGCACCGAAACAGGGGGGTTCGAGACCCAGTACTTC. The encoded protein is CATSTETGGFETQYF.

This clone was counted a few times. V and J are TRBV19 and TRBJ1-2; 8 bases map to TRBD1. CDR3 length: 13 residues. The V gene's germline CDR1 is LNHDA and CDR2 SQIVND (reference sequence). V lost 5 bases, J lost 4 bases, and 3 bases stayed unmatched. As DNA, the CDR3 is TGTGCCAGTAGTGTGACAGGGGCCTATGGCTACACCTTC. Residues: CASSVTGAYGYTF.

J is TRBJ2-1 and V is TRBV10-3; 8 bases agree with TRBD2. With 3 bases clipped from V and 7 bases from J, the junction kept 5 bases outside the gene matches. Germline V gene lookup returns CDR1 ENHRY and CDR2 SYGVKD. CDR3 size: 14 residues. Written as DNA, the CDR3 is TGTGCCATCAGTGACCCGGGAGGGAGGAATGAGCAGTTCTTC. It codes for CAISDPGGRNEQFF.

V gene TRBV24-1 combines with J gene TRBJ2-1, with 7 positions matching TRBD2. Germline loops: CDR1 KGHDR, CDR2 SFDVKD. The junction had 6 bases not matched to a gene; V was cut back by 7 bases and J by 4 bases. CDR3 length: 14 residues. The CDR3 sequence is CATRAGDNYNEQFF. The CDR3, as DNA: TGTGCCACCAGGGCGGGAGACAATTACAATGAGCAGTTCTTC.

The CDR3: CASSQVRLMRDEQFF. The CDR3 bases are TGCGCCAGCAGCCAAGTTAGACTAATGAGGGATGAGCAGTTCTTC. The chain has TRBV4-1 and TRBJ2-1, with D possibly TRBD2 on 5 matching bases. Trimming stripped 1 base from V and 8 bases from J, with 15 bases between. The CDR3 extends over 15 amino acids. Per the germline V gene, CDR1 is MGHRA and CDR2 is YSYEKL.